The entry below describes one T cell receptor (beta chain). V lost 3 bases and J 3 bases, leaving 11 bases between the germline ends. The CDR3 runs 13 residues. CDR1 and CDR2 from the germline V gene are DFQATT and SNEGSKA (reference sequence). The entry originates in a study of blood T cell repertoires in COVID-19. TCRdb keeps only in-frame clones here, not all; method: immunoSEQ multiplex PCR. Of roughly 70,000 clones listed, around nine tenths are singletons. The source of this sequence is a man between 65 and 85 years old with acute or convalescent COVID-19. The V and J genes are TRBV20-1 and TRBJ2-5; a weak D match, TRBD2 (7 bases). The source material was peripheral blood. The CDR3 sequence is CSASGEGEETQYF. The CDR3 DNA reads as TGCAGTGCTAGTGGGGAGGGGGAAGAGACCCAGTACTTC.